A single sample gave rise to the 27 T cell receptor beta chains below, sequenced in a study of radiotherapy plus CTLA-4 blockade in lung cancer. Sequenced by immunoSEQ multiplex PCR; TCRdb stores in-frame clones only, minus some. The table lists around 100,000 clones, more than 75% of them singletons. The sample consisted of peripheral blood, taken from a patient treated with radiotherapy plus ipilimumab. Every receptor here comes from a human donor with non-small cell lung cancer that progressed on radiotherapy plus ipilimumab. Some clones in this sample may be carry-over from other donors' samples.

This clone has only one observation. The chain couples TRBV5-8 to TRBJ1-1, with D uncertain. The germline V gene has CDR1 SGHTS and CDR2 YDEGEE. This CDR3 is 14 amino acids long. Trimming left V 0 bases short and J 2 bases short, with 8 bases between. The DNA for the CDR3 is TGTGCCAGCAGCTTGGACGCGGGTAACACTGAAGCTTTCTTT. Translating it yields CASSLDAGNTEAFF.

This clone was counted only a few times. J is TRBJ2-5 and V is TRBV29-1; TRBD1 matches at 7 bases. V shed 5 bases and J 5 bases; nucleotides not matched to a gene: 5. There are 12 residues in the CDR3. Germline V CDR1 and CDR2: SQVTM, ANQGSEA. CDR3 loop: CSVLTGMETQYF. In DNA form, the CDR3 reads TGCAGCGTTCTGACAGGGATGGAGACCCAGTACTTC.

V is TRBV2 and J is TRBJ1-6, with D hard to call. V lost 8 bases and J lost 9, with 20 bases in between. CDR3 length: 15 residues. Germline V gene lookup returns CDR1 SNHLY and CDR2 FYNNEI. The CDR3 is CASSNQWPDGSPLHF. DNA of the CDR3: TGTGCCAGCTCTAATCAGTGGCCCGACGGTTCACCCCTCCACTTT.

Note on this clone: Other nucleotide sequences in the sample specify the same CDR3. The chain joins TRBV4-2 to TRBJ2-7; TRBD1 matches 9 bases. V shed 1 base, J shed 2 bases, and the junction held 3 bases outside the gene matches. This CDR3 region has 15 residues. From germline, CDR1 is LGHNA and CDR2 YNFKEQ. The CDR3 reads CASSQVGTGTYEQYF. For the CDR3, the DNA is TGTGCCAGCAGCCAAGTGGGGACAGGGACCTACGAGCAGTACTTC.

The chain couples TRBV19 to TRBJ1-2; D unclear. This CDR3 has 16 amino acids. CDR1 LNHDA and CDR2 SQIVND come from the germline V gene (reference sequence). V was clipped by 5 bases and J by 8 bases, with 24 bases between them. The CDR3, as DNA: TGTGCCAGTAGTCCCACTCATAAGGGAGGGAGTAGGGGCTACACCTTC. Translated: CASSPTHKGGSRGYTF.

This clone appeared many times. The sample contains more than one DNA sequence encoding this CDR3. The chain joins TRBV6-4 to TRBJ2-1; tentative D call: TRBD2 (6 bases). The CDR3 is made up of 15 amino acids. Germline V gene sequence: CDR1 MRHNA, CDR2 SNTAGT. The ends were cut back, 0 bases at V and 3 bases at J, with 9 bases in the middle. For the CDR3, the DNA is TGTGCCAGCAGTGACTCGGCGGGGAGCTACAATGAGCAGTTCTTC. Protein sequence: CASSDSAGSYNEQFF.

The CDR3 DNA reads as TGTGCCAGCAGCGTAGTTGGGGGCTGGTCCACAGATACGCAGTATTTT. Translating it yields CASSVVGGWSTDTQYF. The chain carries TRBV9 and TRBJ2-3, with D tentatively TRBD1 (6 bases). This CDR3 has 16 amino acids. Germline V gene data show CDR1 as SGDLS and CDR2 as YYNGEE. V lost 0 bases and J lost 2, with 13 bases in between.

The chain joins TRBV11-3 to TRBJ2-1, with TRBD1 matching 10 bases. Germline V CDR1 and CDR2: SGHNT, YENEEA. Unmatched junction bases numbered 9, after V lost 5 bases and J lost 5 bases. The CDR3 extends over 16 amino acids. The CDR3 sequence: CASSNPPGQGNNEQFF. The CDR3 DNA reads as TGTGCCAGCAGCAACCCACCGGGACAGGGGAACAATGAGCAGTTCTTC.

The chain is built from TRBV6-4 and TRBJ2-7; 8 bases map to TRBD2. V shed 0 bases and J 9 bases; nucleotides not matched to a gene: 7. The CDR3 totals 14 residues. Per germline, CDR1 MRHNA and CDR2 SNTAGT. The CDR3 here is CASSDSTGGARQYF. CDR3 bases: TGTGCCAGCAGTGACTCAACCGGGGGGGCTCGGCAGTACTTC.

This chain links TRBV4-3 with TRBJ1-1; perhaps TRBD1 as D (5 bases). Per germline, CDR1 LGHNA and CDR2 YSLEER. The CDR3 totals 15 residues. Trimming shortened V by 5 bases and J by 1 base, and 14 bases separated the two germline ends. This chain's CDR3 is CASSAGVGGNTEAFF. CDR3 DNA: TGCGCCAGCAGCGCCGGGGTTGGGGGGAACACTGAAGCTTTCTTT.

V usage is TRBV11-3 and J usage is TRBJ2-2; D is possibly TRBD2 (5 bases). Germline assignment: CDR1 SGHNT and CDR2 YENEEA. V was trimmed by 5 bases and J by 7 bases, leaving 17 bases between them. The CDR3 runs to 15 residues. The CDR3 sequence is CASSPSAGYLGELFF. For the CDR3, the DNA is TGTGCCAGCAGCCCGTCCGCGGGTTATCTCGGGGAGCTGTTTTTT.

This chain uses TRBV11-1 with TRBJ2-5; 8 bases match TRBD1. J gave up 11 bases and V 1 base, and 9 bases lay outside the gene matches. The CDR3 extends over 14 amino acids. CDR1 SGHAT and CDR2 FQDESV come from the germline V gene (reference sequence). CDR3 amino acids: CASSLGPGGGEQYF. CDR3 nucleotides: TGTGCCAGCAGCTTAGGTCCAGGGGGCGGAGAGCAGTACTTC.

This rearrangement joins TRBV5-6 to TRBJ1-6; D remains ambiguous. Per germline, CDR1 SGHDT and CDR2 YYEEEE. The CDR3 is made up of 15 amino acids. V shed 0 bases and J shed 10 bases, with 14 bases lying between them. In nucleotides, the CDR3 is TGTGCCAGCAGCTTGGAGGTCCCGGCCAGCTCACCCCTCCACTTT. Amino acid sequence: CASSLEVPASSPLHF.

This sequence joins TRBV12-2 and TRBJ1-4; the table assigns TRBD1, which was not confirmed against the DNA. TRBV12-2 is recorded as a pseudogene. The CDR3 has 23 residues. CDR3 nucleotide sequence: TGTGCAAGTCGCTCAGTAAGCCGGGACAGACGAAAACCGCCACCCTTAGGGTATGAAAAACTGTTTTTT. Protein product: CASRSVSRDRRKPPPLGYEKLFF.

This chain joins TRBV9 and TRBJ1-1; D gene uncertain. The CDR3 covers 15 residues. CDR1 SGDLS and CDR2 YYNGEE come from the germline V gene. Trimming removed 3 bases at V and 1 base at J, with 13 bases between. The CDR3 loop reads CASSESGSGNTEAFF. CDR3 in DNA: TGTGCCAGCAGCGAGAGTGGGTCAGGGAACACTGAAGCTTTCTTT.

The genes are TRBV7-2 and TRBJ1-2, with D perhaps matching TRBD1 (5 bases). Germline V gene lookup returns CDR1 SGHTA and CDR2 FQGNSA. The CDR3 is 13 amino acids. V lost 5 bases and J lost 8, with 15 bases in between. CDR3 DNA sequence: TGTGCCAGCAGCGTCGACAGTGCGCGCGGCTACACCTTC. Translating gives CASSVDSARGYTF.

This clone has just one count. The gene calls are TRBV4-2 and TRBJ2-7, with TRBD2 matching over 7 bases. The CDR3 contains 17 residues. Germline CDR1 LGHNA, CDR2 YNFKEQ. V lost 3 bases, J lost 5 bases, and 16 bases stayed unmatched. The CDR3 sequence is CASSHLGGGEGVHEQYF. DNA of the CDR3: TGTGCCAGCAGCCACTTAGGAGGCGGGGAGGGCGTCCACGAGCAGTACTTC.

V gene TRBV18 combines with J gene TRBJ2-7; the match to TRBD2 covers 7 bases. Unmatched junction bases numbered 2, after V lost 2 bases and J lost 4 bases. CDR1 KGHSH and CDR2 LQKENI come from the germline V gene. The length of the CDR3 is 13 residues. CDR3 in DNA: TGTGCCAGCTCACCATTCGGGGGGTACGAGCAGTACTTC. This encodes CASSPFGGYEQYF.

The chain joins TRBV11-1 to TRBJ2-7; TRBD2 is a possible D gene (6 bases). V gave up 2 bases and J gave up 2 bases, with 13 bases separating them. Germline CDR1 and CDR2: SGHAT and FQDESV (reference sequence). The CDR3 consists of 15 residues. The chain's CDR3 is CASSLQGDWAYEQYF. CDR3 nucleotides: TGTGCCAGCAGCTTACAAGGGGACTGGGCCTACGAGCAGTACTTC.

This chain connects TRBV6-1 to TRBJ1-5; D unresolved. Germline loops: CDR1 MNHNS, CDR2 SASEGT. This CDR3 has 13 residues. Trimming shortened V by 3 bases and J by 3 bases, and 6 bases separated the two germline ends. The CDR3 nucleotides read TGTGCCAGCAGTGACAATTACAATCAGCCCCAGCATTTT. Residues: CASSDNYNQPQHF.

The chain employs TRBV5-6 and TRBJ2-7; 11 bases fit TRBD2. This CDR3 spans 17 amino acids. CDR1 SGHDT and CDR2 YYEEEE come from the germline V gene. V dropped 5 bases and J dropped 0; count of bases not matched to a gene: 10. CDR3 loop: CASSLGLAGGTSYEQYF. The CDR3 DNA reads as TGTGCCAGCAGTTTAGGCCTAGCGGGGGGAACCTCCTACGAGCAGTACTTC. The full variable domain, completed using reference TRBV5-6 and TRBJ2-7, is DAGVTQSPTHLIKTRGQQVTLRCSPKSGHDTVSWYQQALGQGPQFIFQYYEEEERQRGNFPDRFSGHQFPNYSSELNVNALLLGDSALYLCASSLGLAGGTSYEQYFGPGTRLTVT.

The CDR3 region is CASSLLEGREDTEAFF. In DNA, the CDR3 is TGTGCCAGCAGCTTATTGGAAGGAAGAGAGGACACTGAAGCTTTCTTT. V and J are TRBV5-6 and TRBJ1-1; D remains ambiguous. The V end lost 2 bases, the J end lost 3 bases, and 17 bases lay between the germline ends. CDR1 SGHDT and CDR2 YYEEEE come from the germline V gene. This CDR3 spans 16 amino acids.

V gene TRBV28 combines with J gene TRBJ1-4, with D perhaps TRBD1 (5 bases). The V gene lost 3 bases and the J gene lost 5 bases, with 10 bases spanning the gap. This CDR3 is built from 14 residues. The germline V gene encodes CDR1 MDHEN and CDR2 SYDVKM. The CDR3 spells CASSLRGANEKLFF. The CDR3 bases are TGTGCCAGCAGTTTGAGAGGGGCAAATGAAAAACTGTTTTTT.

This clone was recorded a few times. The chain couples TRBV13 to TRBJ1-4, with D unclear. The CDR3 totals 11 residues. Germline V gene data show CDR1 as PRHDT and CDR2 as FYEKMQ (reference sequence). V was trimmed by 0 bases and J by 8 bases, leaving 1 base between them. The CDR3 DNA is TGTGCCAGCAGCTTAGGGGAAAAACTGTTTTTT. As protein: CASSLGEKLFF.

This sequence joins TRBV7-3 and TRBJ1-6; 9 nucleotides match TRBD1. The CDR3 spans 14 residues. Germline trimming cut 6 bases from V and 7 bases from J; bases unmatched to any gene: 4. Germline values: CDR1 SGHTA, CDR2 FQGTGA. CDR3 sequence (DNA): TGTGCCAGCAGACAGGGGGCAGGGAATTCACCCCTCCACTTT. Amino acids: CASRQGAGNSPLHF.

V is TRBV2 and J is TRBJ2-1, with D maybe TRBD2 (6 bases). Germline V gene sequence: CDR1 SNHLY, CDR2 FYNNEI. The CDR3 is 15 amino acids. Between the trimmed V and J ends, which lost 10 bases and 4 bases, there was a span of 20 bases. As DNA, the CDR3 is TGTGCCAACAGAGGTGGGGACGGGGGTTACAATGAGCAGTTCTTC. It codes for CANRGGDGGYNEQFF.

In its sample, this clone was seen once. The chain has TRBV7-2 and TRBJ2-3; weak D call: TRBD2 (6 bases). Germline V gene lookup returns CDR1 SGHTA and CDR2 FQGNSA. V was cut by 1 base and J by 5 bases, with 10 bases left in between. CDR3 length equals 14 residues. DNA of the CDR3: TGTGCCAGCAGCTTAGAGTGGGGGGAAGATACGCAGTATTTT. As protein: CASSLEWGEDTQYF.